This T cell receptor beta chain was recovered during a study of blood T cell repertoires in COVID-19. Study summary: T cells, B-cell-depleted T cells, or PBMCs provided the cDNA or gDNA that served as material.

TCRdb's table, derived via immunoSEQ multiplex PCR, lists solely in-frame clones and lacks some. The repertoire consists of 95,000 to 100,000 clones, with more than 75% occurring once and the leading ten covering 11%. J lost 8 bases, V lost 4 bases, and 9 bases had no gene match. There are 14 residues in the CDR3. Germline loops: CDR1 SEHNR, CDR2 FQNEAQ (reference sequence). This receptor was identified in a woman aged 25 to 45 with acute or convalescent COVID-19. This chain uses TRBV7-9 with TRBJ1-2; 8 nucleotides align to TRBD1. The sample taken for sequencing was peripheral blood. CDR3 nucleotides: TGTGCCAGCAGCTCTACGACAGGGGAGCGGGGCTACACCTTC. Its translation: CASSSTTGERGYTF.